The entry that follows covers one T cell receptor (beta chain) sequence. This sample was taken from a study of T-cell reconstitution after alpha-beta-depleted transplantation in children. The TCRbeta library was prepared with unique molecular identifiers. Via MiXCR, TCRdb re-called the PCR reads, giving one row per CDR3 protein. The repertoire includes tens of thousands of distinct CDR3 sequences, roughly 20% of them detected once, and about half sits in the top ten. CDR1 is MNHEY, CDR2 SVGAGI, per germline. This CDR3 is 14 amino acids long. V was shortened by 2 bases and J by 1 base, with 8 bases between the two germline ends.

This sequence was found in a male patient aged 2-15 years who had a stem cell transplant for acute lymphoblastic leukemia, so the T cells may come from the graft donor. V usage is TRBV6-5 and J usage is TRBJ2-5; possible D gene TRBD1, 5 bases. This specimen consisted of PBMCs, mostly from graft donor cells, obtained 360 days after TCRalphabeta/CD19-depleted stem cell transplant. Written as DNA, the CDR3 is TGTGCCAGCAGTTACCACAGGCGCCAAGAGACCCAGTACTTC. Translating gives CASSYHRRQETQYF.